This note documents a single T cell receptor (beta chain) sequence. The protocol was immunoSEQ multiplex PCR, while the TCRdb copy is restricted to in-frame clones and leaves out a portion. The sample contains fewer than 350,000 clones, less than 85% of which appear only once. The entry originates in a study of blood T cell repertoires in COVID-19. The receptor was derived from a woman under 40 who had been exposed to COVID-19. Sample: PBMCs or T cells enriched from blood (not recorded which).

The DNA for the CDR3 is TGTGCCAGCAGCCTGAGGTCCCTTGCAGATCAGCCCCAGCATTTT. This gives the protein CASSLRSLADQPQHF. The gene calls are TRBV3-1 (or the pseudogene TRBV3-2) and TRBJ1-5, with unresolved D. The CDR3 loop spans 15 amino acids. Germline V lookup: CDR1 LGHDT, CDR2 YNNKEL (reference sequence). Deletions cut 4 bases from V and 5 bases from J, with 15 bases between.